These T cell receptor beta chains were read from a single sample in a study of memory CD4+ T cells and cytomegalovirus serostatus. Method: immunoSEQ multiplex PCR; TCRdb's copy keeps in-frame clones and lacks some. The sample records some 46,000 clones, 60% to 80% being singletons. What was sequenced was memory CD4+ T cells from blood. The source of these receptors is an adult in good health and CMV-seronegative. Each CDR3 is given with its conserved first and last residue. Fields, in order: J gene, CDR3 length, clone size, V gene, D gene, CDR3 protein, CDR3 DNA. The D gene is left open where the match is weak. Clone size is stated in some rows and not others, as once, few, many or a class when expanded.

>TRBJ2-5|14|-|TRBV10-3|TRBD2
CAISGTSGKETQYF
TGTGCCATCAGTGGTACTAGCGGGAAAGAGACCCAGTACTTC
>TRBJ2-1|15|-|TRBV5-4|-
CASSFTRDHGIEQFF
TGTGCCAGCAGCTTTACCCGGGACCATGGGATTGAGCAGTTCTTC
>TRBJ1-5|16|medium-sized|TRBV2|-
CASSEDGQASNQPQHF
TGTGCCAGCAGTGAAGACGGGCAGGCAAGCAATCAGCCCCAGCATTTT
>TRBJ2-3|16|few|TRBV5-4|TRBD2
CASSSGLAGSTDTQYF
TGTGCCAGCAGCTCCGGACTAGCGGGGAGCACAGATACGCAGTATTTT
>TRBJ2-1|17|-|TRBV4-3|TRBD2
CASSQDLELAGGNEQFF
TGCGCCAGCAGCCAAGATCTTGAGCTAGCGGGGGGCAATGAGCAGTTCTTC
>TRBJ2-5|15|-|TRBV23-1|-
CASSQYVPNQETQYF
TGCGCCAGCAGTCAATATGTCCCGAATCAAGAGACCCAGTACTTC
>TRBJ2-1|11|-|TRBV20-1|-
CSAPVHNEQFF
TGCAGTGCCCCCGTTCATAATGAGCAGTTCTTC
>TRBJ2-7|16|-|TRBV7-8|TRBD2
CASSLARGGGRYEQYF
TGTGCCAGCAGCTTAGCCCGGGGCGGGGGGCGGTACGAGCAGTACTTC
>TRBJ2-5|16|once|TRBV15|TRBD1
CATSKGDRGNQETQYF
TGTGCCACCAGCAAAGGGGACAGGGGAAACCAAGAGACCCAGTACTTC
>TRBJ2-2|15|-|TRBV7-2|-
CASSSGAANTGELFF
TGTGCCAGCAGCTCGGGGGCGGCCAACACCGGGGAGCTGTTTTTT
>TRBJ1-3|14|-|TRBV9|TRBD1
CASSVGTGGNTIYF
TGTGCCAGCAGCGTAGGGACAGGGGGAAACACCATATATTTT
>TRBJ1-1|14|-|TRBV11-1|-
CASSFEGSSTEAFF
TGTGCCAGCAGCTTCGAGGGTTCTTCCACTGAAGCTTTCTTT
>TRBJ2-7|14|-|TRBV10-3|TRBD2
CAISGHGTRGEQYF
TGTGCCATCAGTGGCCACGGGACTAGGGGCGAGCAGTACTTC
>TRBJ1-3|18|-|TRBV18|TRBD1
CASSPYGGTGGSGNTIYF
TGTGCCAGCTCACCCTACGGCGGGACAGGGGGATCAGGAAACACCATATATTTT
>TRBJ2-5|13|-|TRBV2|-
CASSGGTGETQYF
TGTGCCAGCAGTGGGGGCACGGGAGAGACCCAGTACTTC
>TRBJ2-2|14|-|TRBV11-1|TRBD1
CASRGQVNTGELFF
TGTGCCAGCAGGGGACAGGTGAACACCGGGGAGCTGTTTTTT